The clone carrying this TCR beta chain was detected only a few times. Its cognate antigen is unknown. Sample-barcoded 5' priming and a J-beta primer mix drove a second PCR of roughly 6 to 12 cycles. Every molecule of cDNA carried a tag from a template-switch adaptor with 12 random nucleotides. All samples gave at least 2.5 million CDR3-containing paired-end reads. TCRdb reanalysed the 5' RACE reads using MiXCR and keeps one entry per CDR3 protein. This table has about 580,000 distinct CDR3 sequences, around 50% appearing once. The sample comes from a study of blood T cells in healthy people across ages. The CDR3 runs to 12 residues. Germline V gives CDR1 SGHNT, CDR2 YYREEE (reference sequence). V lost 3 bases and J 11 bases, leaving 12 bases between the germline ends. Regarding the study as a whole: Any conclusive comparison of naive versus antigen-experienced cells was prevented by using unsorted PBMCs.

The rearrangement joins TRBV5-4 to TRBJ2-1; D is ambiguous. This sequence was found in an elderly man in good health. Sequenced input: blood. CDR3 DNA: TGTGCCAGCAGCTCCAGCTTAGGTCAGCAGTTCTTC. This encodes CASSSSLGQQFF.